This T cell receptor beta chain originates from a study of control samples from healthy donors and cancer patients. TCRdb's copy holds only in-frame clones and misses some; the assay was immunoSEQ multiplex PCR. The repertoire holds around 250,000 clones, with over 75% as singletons. Trimming shortened V by 2 bases and J by 2 bases, and 14 bases separated the two germline ends. Germline CDR1 SGHNT, CDR2 YYREEE (reference sequence). This CDR3 is 15 amino acids long. The receptor was isolated from a woman in her sixties with lung cancer. V is TRBV5-4 and J is TRBJ2-7; D may be TRBD1 (5 bases). Sequencing used PBMCs. For the CDR3, the DNA is TGTGCCAGCAGCTTCAAAAGACAAGGGGCCTACGAGCAGTACTTC. It codes for CASSFKRQGAYEQYF.